This TCR beta chain was observed in a study of T cell repertoires in cytomegalovirus infection. Study as a whole: Alongside well-studied HLA-B-restricted CMV epitopes, recently identified HLA-C-restricted CMV epitopes were also used. The public TCR beta signatures pointed to both CMV infection and matching HLA type. Study findings and constraints: Individuals carrying CMV plus the relevant HLA were identified by cumulative frequency of public TCR beta families. Dominant in the ex vivo response were TCR beta clonotypes restricted by HLA-C and specific for CMV.

TCRdb ran MiXCR on the reads and lists one entry per CDR3 protein. The sample lists more than 110,000 distinct CDR3 sequences; 25% to 35% were seen once. Trimming took off 3 bases at V and 6 bases at J, with 14 bases between the two ends. The CDR3 has 14 amino acids. Germline CDR1 LNHDA, CDR2 SQIVND (reference sequence). This clonotype was picked up a small number of times. Its target is unknown. Sequenced material: CD8+ T cells from cultured PBMCs, taken from culture after CMV antigen stimulation. This chain joins TRBV19 and TRBJ1-1, with D maybe TRBD1 (6 bases). The clonotype was recovered from a human donor in good health (CMV status not recorded). Some clones in this sample may be carry-over from other donors' samples. The CDR3 coding sequence is TGTGCCAGTAGTATGATGGGGGGCTACGCTGAAGCTTTCTTT. Its translation is CASSMMGGYAEAFF.